These 10 T cell receptor beta chains came from one sample sequenced in a study of human T cells and chemical hapten exposure. Using its own MiXCR run on the RACE reads, TCRdb lists one record per CDR3 protein. The sample shows fewer than 350,000 distinct CDR3 sequences, roughly 8% of them seen only once. Time point noted: pre-sensitization, week 0. Regarding treatment: therapeutic diphenylcyclopropenone sensitization with weekly scalp DPC. The sample here was whole blood, taken in connection with sensitization to the hapten diphenylcyclopropenone (DPC). These receptors all stem from a man between 18 and 35 years old with alopecia areata. Some clones in this sample may be carry-over from other donors' samples.

This clonotype was picked up a small number of times. The chain recombines TRBV7-3 with TRBJ2-1; 7 positions agree with TRBD1. The germline CDR1 and CDR2 sequences are SGHTA and FQGTGA. The CDR3 has 14 amino acids. V trimming: 5 bases; J trimming: 5 bases; junction bases outside the gene matches: 6. CDR3 in amino acids: CASSPTGSHNEQFF. CDR3 DNA: TGTGCCAGCAGCCCGACAGGGTCACACAATGAGCAGTTCTTC.

This clonotype has more than one count but fewer than ten. V is TRBV6-5 and J is TRBJ2-1; no clear D gene. The CDR3 is made up of 13 amino acids. Trimming shortened V by 9 bases and J by 0 bases, and 9 bases separated the two germline ends. Germline V gene data show CDR1 as MNHEY and CDR2 as SVGAGI. The CDR3 coding sequence is TGTGCCAGGCGGTGGAGCTCCTACAATGAGCAGTTCTTC. Encoded protein: CARRWSSYNEQFF.

A word on this clonotype: Compared with germline, one end of the junction differs, possibly owing to a read error. The chain recombines TRBV6-1 with TRBJ2-5, with unresolved D. This CDR3 contains 15 residues. Germline V gene sequence: CDR1 MNHNS, CDR2 SASEGT. CDR3 residues: CASRSLGRNKESQYF. DNA of the CDR3: TGTGCCAGCAGGAGCCTTGGCAGGAACAAAGAGTCCCAGTACTTC.

The J gene is TRBJ2-3, the V gene TRBV5-1, with TRBD2 identical over 8 bases. Unmatched junction bases numbered 11, after V lost 0 bases and J lost 2 bases. The length of the CDR3 is 18 residues. Per the germline V gene, CDR1 is SGHRS and CDR2 is YFSETQ. The CDR3 bases are TGCGCCAGCAGCTTGGACTGGCTCGAGCGGGGGACCACAGATACGCAGTATTTT. Translation: CASSLDWLERGTTDTQYF.

The chain is built from TRBV24-1 and TRBJ2-5; D is possibly TRBD1 (6 bases). Germline V CDR1 and CDR2: KGHDR, SFDVKD. The CDR3 is 13 amino acids. Trimming took 7 bases from V and 5 from J, leaving 13 bases between them. The CDR3 DNA sequence: TGTGCCACCAGACCCGGGACACGCGAGACCCAGTACTTC. Its protein is CATRPGTRETQYF.

This rearrangement joins TRBV4-3 to TRBJ2-2, with TRBD1 matching over 7 bases. The V gene end was trimmed by 0 bases and the J gene end by 6 bases; junction bases not matched to a gene: 10. CDR1 LGHNA and CDR2 YSLEER come from the germline V gene. This CDR3 is built from 17 residues. CDR3 region: CASSQDRGQGVAGELFF. The CDR3 DNA reads TGCGCCAGCAGCCAAGATCGGGGTCAGGGGGTAGCCGGGGAGCTGTTTTTT.

This clonotype has only a few counts. This sequence joins TRBV6-5 and TRBJ2-2; D tentatively reads TRBD1 or TRBD2 (6 bases each). CDR1 and CDR2 (germline): MNHEY, SVGAGI. CDR3 size: 15 residues. Trimming removed 6 bases from V and 4 bases from J, with 15 bases in between. The CDR3 coding sequence is TGTGCCAGCAGGCTCCAGGGGAGGAGCACCGGGGAGCTGTTTTTT. Its translation is CASRLQGRSTGELFF.

In its sample, this clonotype was seen many times. The CDR3 loop is CASSLGQGGHQPQHF. The CDR3 DNA reads TGTGCCAGCAGTTTAGGACAGGGGGGGCATCAGCCCCAGCATTTT. The chain recombines TRBV12-3 or TRBV12-4 with TRBJ1-5, with 9 bases aligning to TRBD1. This CDR3 comprises 15 residues. V lost 1 base, J lost 5 bases, and 3 bases stayed unmatched.

This clonotype was seen many times. This chain connects TRBV7-8 to TRBJ1-6; possibly TRBD1 for D (5 bases). V lost 8 bases, J lost 0 bases, and 14 bases lay in between. This CDR3 has 16 amino acids. In germline, CDR1 is SGHVS, CDR2 FQNEAQ. The CDR3 reads CASGPSGYSYNSPLHF. CDR3 nucleotide sequence: TGTGCCAGCGGTCCATCAGGGTACTCCTATAATTCACCCCTCCACTTT.

V and J are TRBV6-6 and TRBJ1-2, with no clear D. The CDR3 length is 13 residues. Germline V gene sequence: CDR1 MNHNY, CDR2 SVGAGI (reference sequence). Trimming left V 6 bases short and J 0 bases short, with 8 bases between. The CDR3 here is CASSFVANYGYTF. CDR3 in DNA: TGTGCCAGCAGCTTCGTTGCTAACTATGGCTACACCTTC.